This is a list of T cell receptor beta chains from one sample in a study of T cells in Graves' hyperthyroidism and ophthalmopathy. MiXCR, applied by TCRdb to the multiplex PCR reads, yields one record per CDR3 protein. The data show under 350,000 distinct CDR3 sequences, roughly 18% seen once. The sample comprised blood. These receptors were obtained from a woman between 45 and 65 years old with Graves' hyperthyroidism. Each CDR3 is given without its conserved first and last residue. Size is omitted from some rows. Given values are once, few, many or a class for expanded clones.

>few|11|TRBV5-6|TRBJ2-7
ASSLAATYEQY
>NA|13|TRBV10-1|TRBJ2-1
ASSESKRLVNEQF
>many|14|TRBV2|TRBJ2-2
ASMRPSGANTGELF
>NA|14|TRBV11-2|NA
ASSLARGLCYNEQY
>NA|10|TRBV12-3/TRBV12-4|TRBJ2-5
ASSPGVGTQY
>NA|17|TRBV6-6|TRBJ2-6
ASSYVGEADESGANVLT
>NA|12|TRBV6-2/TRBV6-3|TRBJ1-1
ASSYSRGNTEAF
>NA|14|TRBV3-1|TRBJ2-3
ASSPLRGLSTDTQY
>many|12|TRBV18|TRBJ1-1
ASSPGGQGTEAF
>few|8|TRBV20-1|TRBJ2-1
SARKNEQF
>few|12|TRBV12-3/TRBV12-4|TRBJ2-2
ASSPDRGAGELF
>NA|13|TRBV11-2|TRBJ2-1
ASSVNPGLAGKQF
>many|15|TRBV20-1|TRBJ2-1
SARDISGQKPYNEQF
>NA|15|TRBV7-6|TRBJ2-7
ASSPGRGGLAGYEQY
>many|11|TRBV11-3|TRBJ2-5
ASSLRWQETQY
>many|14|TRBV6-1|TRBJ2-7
ASSSGLAGVGFEQY
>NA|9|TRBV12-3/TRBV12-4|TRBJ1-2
AAGQGLGYT
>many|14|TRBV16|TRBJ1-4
ASSQSIGTGREKLF
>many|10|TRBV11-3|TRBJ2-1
ASSPPGAEQF
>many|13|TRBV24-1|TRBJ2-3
ATSDAGSLTDTQY
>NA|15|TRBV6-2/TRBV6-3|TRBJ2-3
ASSSTFGQGAPDTQY
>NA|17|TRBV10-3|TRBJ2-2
AISAGSGRPNANTGELF
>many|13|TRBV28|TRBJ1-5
ASSPWAGGNQPQH
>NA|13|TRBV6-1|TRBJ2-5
ASTSGGQGAGTQY
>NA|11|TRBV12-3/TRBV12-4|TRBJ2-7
ASSTGGGNEQY
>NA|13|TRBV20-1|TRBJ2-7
SARDGGRGSYEQY
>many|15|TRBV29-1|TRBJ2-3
SVDGDRVTVGTDTQY
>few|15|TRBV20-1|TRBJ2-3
SVRNRIVQRSTDTQY
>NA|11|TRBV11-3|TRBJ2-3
ASSRTSPDTQY
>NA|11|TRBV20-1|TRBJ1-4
SARGQNNEKLF
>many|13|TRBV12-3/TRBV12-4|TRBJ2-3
ASSLPLPSTDTQY
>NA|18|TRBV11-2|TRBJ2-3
ASTPRGQGRTSGSTDTQY
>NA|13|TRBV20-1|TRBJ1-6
SARDRSSYNSPLH
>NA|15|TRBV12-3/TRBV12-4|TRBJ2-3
ASSPIGLALKQDTQY
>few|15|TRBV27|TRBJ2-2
ASSWKTGTGDPGELF
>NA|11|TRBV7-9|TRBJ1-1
ASSSGGRTEAS
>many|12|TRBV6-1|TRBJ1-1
ASSEVRGNTEAF
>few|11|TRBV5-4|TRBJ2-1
ASSLGIRNEQF
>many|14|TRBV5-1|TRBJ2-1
ASSPLAGGGENEQF
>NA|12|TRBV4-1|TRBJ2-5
ASSPSLAQETQY
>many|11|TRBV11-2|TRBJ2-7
ASSSSGPYEQY
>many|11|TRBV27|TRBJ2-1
ASRTSGSDEQF
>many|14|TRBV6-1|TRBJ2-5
ASSEAKTSQGETQY
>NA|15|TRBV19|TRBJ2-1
ASSTLPRAGANNEQF
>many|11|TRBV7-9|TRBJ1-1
ASDTGGNTEAF
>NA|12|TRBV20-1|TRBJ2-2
SAGLAGSTGELF
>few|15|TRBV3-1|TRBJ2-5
ASSRKYAGRFGETQY
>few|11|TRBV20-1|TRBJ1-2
SATHTDSYGYT
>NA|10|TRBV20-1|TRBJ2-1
SARDVGLEQF
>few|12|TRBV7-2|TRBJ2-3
ASSFRDDTDTQY
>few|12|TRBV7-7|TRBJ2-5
ASSLVGIQETQY
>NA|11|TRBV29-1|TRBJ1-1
SVVGTQGTEAF
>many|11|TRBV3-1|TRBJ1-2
ASSQEGQDPVT
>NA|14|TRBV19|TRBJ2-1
ASSTISGGHYNEQF
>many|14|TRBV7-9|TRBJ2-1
ASSRGGGLAQDEQF
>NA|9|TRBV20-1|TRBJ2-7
SAKPDYEQY
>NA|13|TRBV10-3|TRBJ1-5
AISTGVGGNQPQH
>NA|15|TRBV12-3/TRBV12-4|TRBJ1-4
ASSTPGQGPSNEKLF
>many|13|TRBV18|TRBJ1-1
ASSLLIRDSTEAF